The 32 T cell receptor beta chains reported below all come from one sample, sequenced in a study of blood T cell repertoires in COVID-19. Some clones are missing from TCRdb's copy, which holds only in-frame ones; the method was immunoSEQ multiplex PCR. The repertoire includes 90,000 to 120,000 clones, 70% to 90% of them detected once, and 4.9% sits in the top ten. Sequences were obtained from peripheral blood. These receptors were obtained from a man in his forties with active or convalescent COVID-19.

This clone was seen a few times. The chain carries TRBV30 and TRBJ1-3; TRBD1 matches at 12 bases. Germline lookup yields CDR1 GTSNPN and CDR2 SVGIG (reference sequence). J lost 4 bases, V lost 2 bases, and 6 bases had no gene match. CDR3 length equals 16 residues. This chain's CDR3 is CAWSKPGTGGGNTIYF. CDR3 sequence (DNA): TGTGCCTGGAGTAAACCCGGGACAGGGGGCGGAAACACCATATATTTT.

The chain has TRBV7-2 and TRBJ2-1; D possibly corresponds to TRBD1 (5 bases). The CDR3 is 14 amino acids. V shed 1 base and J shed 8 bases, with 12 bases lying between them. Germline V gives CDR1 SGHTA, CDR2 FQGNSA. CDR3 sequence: CASSLGRTIDEQFF. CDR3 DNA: TGTGCCAGCAGCTTAGGACGGACAATCGATGAGCAGTTCTTC.

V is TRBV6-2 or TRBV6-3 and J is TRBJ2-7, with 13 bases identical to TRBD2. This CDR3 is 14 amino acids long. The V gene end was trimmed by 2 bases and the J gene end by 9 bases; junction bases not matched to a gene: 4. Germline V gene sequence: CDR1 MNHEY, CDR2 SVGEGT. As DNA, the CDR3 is TGTGCCAGCAGTTACGGGACTAGCGGGATCACGCAGTACTTC. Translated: CASSYGTSGITQYF.

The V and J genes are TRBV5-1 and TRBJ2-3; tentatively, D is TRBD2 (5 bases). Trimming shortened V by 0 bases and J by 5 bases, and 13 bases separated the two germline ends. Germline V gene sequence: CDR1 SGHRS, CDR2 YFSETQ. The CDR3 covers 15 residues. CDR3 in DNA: TGCGCCAGCAGCTTGGCCCCCCGGACTGGAGATACGCAGTATTTT. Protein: CASSLAPRTGDTQYF.

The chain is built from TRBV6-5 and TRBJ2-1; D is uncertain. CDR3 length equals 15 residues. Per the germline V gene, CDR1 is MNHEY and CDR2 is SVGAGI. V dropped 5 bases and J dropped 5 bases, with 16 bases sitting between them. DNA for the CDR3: TGTGCCAGCAGTCAATTCTATGGGCCAAACAATGAGCAGTTCTTC. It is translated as CASSQFYGPNNEQFF.

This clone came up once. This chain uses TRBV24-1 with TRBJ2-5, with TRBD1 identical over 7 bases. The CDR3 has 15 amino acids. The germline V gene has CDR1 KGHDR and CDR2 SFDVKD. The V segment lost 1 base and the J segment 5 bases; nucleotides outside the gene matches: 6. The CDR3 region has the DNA TGTGCCACCAGTGATTTAAAGGGGGCGCAGGAGACCCAGTACTTC. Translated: CATSDLKGAQETQYF.

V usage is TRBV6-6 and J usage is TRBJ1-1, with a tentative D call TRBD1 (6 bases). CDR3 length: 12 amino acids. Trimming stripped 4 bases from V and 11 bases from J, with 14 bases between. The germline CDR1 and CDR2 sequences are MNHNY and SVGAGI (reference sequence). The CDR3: CASSLSTGTAFF. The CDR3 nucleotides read TGTGCCAGCAGTTTATCTACAGGGACGGCTTTCTTT.

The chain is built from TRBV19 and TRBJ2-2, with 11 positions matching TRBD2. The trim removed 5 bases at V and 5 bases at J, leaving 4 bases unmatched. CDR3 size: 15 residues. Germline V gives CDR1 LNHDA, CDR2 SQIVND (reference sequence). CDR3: CASSLAGGVTGELFF. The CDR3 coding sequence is TGTGCCAGTAGTCTAGCGGGAGGAGTAACCGGGGAGCTGTTTTTT.

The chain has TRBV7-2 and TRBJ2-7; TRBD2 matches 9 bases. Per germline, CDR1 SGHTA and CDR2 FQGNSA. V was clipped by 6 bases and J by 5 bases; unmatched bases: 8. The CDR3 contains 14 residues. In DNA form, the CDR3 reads TGTGCCAGCAGACCCTATAGCGGGAGCCACGAGCAGTACTTC. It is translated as CASRPYSGSHEQYF. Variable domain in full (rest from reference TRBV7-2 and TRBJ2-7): GAGVSQSPSNKVTEKGKDVELRCDPISGHTALYWYRQSLGQGLEFLIYFQGNSAPDKSGLPSDRFSAERTGGSVSTLTIQRTQQEDSAVYLCASRPYSGSHEQYFGPGTRLTVT.

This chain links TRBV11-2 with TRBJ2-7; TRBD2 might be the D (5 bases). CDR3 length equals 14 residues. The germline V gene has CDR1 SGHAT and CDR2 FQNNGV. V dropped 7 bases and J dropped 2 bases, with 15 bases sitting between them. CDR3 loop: CASTEGTVAYEQYF. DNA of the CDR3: TGTGCCAGCACCGAGGGCACTGTGGCCTACGAGCAGTACTTC.

CDR3 region: CASSQLGGASYEQYF. The CDR3 coding sequence is TGCGCCAGCAGCCAATTGGGCGGGGCTTCCTACGAGCAGTACTTC. This chain links TRBV4-1 with TRBJ2-7, with TRBD2 as a possible D gene (6 bases). V was clipped by 2 bases and J by 1 base, with 12 bases between them. This CDR3 is 15 amino acids long. CDR1 and CDR2 (germline): MGHRA, YSYEKL.

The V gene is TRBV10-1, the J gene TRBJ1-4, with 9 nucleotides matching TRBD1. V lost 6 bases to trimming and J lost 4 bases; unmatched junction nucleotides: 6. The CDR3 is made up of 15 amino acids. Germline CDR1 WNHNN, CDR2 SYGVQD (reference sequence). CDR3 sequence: CASRHRGRGNEKLFF. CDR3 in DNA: TGCGCCAGCAGACACAGGGGGCGAGGTAATGAAAAACTGTTTTTT.

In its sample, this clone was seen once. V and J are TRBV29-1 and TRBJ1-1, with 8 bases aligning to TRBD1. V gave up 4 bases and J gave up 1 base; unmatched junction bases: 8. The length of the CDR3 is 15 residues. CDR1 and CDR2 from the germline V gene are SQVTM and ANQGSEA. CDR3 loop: CSVAQGARGNTEAFF. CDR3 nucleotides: TGCAGCGTTGCCCAGGGGGCGCGGGGGAACACTGAAGCTTTCTTT.

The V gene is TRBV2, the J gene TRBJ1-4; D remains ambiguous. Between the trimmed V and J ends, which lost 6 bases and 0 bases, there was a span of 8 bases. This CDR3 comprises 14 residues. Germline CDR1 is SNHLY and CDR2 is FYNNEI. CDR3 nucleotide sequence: TGTGCCAGCAGGGAGTCTTCAACTAATGAAAAACTGTTTTTT. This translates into CASRESSTNEKLFF.

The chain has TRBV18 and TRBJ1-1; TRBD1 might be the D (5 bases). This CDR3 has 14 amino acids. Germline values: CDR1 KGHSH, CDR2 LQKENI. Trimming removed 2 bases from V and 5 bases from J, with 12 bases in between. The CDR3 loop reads CASSPMQGGTEAFF. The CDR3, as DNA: TGTGCCAGCTCACCAATGCAGGGTGGGACTGAAGCTTTCTTT.

CDR3 region: CASSIGISGEQYF. In DNA, the CDR3 is TGTGCCAGCAGCATCGGAATATCGGGCGAGCAGTACTTC. The chain carries TRBV7-9 and TRBJ2-7, with D unclear. This CDR3 spans 13 amino acids. Germline V lookup: CDR1 SEHNR, CDR2 FQNEAQ (reference sequence). V was shortened by 5 bases and J by 6 bases, with 14 bases between the two germline ends.

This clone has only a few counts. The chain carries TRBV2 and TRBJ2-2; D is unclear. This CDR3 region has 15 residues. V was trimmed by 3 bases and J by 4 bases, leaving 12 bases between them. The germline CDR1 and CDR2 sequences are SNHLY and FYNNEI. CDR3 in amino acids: CASSDRSTSTGELFF. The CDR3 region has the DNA TGTGCCAGCAGTGACAGGTCCACGAGCACCGGGGAGCTGTTTTTT.

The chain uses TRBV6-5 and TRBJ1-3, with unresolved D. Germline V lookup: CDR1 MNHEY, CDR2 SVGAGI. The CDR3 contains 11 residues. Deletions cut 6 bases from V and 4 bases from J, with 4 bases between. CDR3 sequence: CASSRGNTIYF. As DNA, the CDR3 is TGTGCCAGCAGCCGGGGAAACACCATATATTTT.

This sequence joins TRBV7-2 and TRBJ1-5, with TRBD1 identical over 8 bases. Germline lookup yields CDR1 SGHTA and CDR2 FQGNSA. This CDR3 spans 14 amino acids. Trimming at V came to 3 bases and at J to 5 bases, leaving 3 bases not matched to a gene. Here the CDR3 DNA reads TGTGCCAGCAGCTTCTCAGGGGGCGATCAGCCCCAGCATTTT. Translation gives CASSFSGGDQPQHF.

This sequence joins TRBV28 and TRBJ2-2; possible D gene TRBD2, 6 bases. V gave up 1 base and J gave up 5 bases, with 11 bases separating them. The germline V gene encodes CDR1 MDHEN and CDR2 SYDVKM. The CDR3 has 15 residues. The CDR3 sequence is CASSLSGGKTGELFF. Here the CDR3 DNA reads TGTGCCAGCAGTTTATCCGGAGGGAAAACCGGGGAGCTGTTTTTT.

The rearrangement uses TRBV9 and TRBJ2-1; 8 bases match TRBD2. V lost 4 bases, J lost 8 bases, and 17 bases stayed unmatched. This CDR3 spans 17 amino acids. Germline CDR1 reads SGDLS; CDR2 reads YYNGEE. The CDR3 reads CASSPQGGLGGGHEQFF. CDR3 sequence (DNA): TGTGCCAGCAGCCCCCAAGGGGGACTAGGCGGTGGCCATGAGCAGTTCTTC.

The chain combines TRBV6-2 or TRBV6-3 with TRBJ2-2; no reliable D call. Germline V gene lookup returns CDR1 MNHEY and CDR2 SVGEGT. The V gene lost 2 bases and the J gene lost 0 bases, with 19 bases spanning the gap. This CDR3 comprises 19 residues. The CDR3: CASSYTGYGAQTNTGELFF. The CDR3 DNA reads TGTGCCAGCAGTTACACGGGTTATGGTGCCCAAACGAACACCGGGGAGCTGTTTTTT.

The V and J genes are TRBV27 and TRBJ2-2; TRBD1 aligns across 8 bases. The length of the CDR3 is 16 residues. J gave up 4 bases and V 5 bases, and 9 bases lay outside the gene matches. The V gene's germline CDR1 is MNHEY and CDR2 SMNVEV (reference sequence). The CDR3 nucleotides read TGTGCCAGCAGTCCGACCCAGGGGGCCGGCACCGGGGAGCTGTTTTTT. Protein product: CASSPTQGAGTGELFF.

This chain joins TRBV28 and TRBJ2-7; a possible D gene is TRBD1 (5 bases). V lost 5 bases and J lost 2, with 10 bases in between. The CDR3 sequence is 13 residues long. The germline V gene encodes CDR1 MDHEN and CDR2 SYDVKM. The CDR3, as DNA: TGTGCCAGCAGTAAGACAGCTCCCTACGAGCAGTACTTC. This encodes CASSKTAPYEQYF. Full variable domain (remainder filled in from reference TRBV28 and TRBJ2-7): DVKVTQSSRYLVKRTGEKVFLECVQDMDHENMFWYRQDPGLGLRLIYFSYDVKMKEKGDIPEGYSVSREKKERFSLILESASTNQTSMYLCASSKTAPYEQYFGPGTRLTVT.

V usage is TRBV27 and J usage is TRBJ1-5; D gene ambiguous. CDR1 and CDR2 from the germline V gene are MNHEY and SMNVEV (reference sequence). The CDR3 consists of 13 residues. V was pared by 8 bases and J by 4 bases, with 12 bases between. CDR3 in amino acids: CASLGEANQPQHF. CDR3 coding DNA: TGTGCCAGCCTTGGTGAGGCAAATCAGCCCCAGCATTTT.

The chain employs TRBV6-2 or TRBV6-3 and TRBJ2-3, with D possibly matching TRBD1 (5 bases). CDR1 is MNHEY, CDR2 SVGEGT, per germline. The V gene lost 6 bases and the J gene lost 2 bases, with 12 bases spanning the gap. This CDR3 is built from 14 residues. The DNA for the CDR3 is TGTGCCAGCAGCCTCCCAGGGTACACAGATACGCAGTATTTT. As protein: CASSLPGYTDTQYF.

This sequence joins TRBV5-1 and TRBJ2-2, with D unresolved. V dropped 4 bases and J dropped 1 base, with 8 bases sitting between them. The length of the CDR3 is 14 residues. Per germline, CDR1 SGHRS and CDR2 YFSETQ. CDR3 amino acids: CASSRTGNTGELFF. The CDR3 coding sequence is TGCGCCAGCAGCCGCACGGGGAACACCGGGGAGCTGTTTTTT.

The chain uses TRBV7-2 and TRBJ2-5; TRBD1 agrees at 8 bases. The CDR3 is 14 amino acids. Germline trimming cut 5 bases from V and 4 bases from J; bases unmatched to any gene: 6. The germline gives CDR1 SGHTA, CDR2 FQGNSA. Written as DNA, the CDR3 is TGTGCCAGCAGCCCTGGGACAGGTCGAGAGACCCAGTACTTC. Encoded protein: CASSPGTGRETQYF.

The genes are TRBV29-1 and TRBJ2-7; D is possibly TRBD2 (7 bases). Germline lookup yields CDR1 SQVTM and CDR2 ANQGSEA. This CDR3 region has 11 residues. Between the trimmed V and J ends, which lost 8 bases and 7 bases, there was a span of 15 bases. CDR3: CSLWEGGEQYF. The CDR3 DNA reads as TGCAGCCTCTGGGAGGGGGGGGAGCAGTACTTC.

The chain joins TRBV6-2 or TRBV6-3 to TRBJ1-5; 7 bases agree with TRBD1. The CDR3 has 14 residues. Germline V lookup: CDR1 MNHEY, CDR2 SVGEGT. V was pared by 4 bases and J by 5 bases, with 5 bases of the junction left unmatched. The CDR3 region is CASSSGQPDQPQHF. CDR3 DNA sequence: TGTGCCAGCAGTTCGGGACAGCCAGATCAGCCCCAGCATTTT.

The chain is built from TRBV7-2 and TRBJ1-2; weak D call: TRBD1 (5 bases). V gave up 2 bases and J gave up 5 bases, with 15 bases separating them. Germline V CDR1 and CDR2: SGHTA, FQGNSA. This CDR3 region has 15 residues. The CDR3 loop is CASSLWRGSEYGYTF. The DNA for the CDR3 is TGTGCCAGCAGCTTATGGCGGGGGAGTGAATATGGCTACACCTTC.

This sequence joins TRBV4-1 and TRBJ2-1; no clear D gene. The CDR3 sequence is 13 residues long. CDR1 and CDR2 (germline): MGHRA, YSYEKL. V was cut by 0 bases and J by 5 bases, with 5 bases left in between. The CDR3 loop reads CASSQDWHNEQFF. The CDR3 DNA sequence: TGCGCCAGCAGCCAAGATTGGCACAATGAGCAGTTCTTC.